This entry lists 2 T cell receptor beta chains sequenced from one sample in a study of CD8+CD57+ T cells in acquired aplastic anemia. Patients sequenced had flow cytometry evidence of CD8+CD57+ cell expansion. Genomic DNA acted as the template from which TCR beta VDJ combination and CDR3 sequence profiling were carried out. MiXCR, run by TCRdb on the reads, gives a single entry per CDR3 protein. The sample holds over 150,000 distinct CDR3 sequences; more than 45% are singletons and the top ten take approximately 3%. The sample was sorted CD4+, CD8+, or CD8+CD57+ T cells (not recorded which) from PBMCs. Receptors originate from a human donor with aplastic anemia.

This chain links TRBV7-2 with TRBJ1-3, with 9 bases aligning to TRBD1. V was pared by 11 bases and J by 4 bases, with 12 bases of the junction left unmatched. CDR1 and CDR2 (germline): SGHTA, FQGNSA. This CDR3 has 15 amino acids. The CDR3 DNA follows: TGTGCCGGCGCACTGGCGACAGGGGGAGGAAACACCATATATTTT. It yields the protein CAGALATGGGNTIYF.

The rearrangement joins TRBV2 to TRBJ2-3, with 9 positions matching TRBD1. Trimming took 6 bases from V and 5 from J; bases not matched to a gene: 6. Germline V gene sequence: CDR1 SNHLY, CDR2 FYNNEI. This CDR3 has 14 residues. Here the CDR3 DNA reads TGTGCCAGCAGCCAGGACAGGGGTGAAGATACGCAGTATTTT. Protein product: CASSQDRGEDTQYF.